The clone carrying this T cell receptor (beta chain) was recorded many times. Its antigen remains unidentified. Sorted libraries were derived from approximately 970,000 CD4+ or CD8+ T cells. Germline-derived CDR1 and CDR2 are SEHNR and FQNEAQ (reference sequence). Trimming pared 3 bases from V and 0 bases from J, leaving 9 bases between. This CDR3 has 14 residues. This sample is part of a study of neurological immune-mediated disorders. Study-level results: No CDR3 amino acid sequences recurred among expanded clones across subjects, suggesting private repertoires in all groups.

Each CDR3 protein gets one entry after TCRdb re-called the 5' RACE reads with MiXCR. The sample carries around 38,000 distinct CDR3 sequences, around 13% recorded once. The J gene is TRBJ2-7, the V gene TRBV7-9, with D maybe TRBD2 (6 bases). This receptor was taken from a woman aged 55-69 years with HTLV-1-associated myelopathy (HAM/TSP). The sample taken for sequencing was CD4+ T cells from blood. CDR3 sequence (DNA): TGTGCCAGCAGCTTCGGGGGAAGCTCCTACGAGCAGTACTTC. Residues: CASSFGGSSYEQYF.